The entry that follows covers one T cell receptor (beta chain) sequence. The assay was immunoSEQ multiplex PCR, and TCRdb's table has in-frame clones only and misses some. The sample includes 78,000 or so clones, 88% of them seen just once. The data stem from a study of control samples from healthy donors and cancer patients. CDR1 and CDR2 from the germline V gene are SGHNT and YYREEE (reference sequence). The CDR3 runs to 15 residues. V shed 0 bases and J shed 2 bases, with 10 bases lying between them. This receptor was taken from a woman aged 45-65 years in good health. V usage is TRBV5-4 and J usage is TRBJ2-3; D not certain. Sequenced: blood. The CDR3 bases are TGTGCCAGCAGCTTGGGTTTAGTACCCACAGATACGCAGTATTTT. Translating gives CASSLGLVPTDTQYF.